This T cell receptor (beta chain) originates from a study of circulating CD8 cells and anti-PD-1 response in melanoma. Study-wide findings and caveats: Under 8% of TRB clonotypes were shared between subsets at M1.

Live CD3+CD8+TCRalphabeta+ cells were sorted into four subsets by PD-1 and/or TIGIT. This clonotype is large by share. The antigen remains unidentified. The QIAseq Immune Repertoire TCR panel built the libraries from around 15 ng of total RNA. TCRdb ran MiXCR on the reads and lists one entry per CDR3 protein. The table has approximately 460 distinct CDR3 sequences, roughly 13% seen once; the top ten hold about 50%. Germline V gene sequence: CDR1 SGHNT, CDR2 YYREEE (reference sequence). The germline V and J ends were trimmed by 4 bases and 5 bases, with 12 bases remaining between them. The CDR3 length is 14 residues.

The sequenced sample was CD8+ T cells from PBMCs, obtained at baseline or after one month of anti-PD-1 therapy (not recorded which). The TCR comes from a human donor with melanoma. This rearrangement joins TRBV5-4 to TRBJ2-2, with D hard to call. The chain's CDR3 is CASSPLTWTGELFF. CDR3 nucleotides: TGTGCCAGCAGCCCCCTTACGTGGACCGGGGAGCTGTTTTTT.